The rows below give T cell receptor beta chains drawn from one sample of a study of blood T cell repertoires in COVID-19. Sequencing used immunoSEQ multiplex PCR; TCRdb keeps in-frame clones, though not all of them. Of 25,000 to 30,000 clones in the sample, roughly 93% were seen once. Sequencing used peripheral blood. The receptors stem from a woman in her 70s with COVID-19, enrolled during active disease. CDR3s include the opening cysteine and the closing phenylalanine or tryptophan. D genes are given only for firm matches. Expanded clones are given a class, and other clones once, few, many or no size at all.

TRBJ2-5,TRBV7-7,TRBD2,.,TGTGCTAGCAGCTTAACTAGCGGGAGTCGGGAGACCCAGTACTTC,CASSLTSGSRETQYF
TRBJ2-1,TRBV9,.,.,TGTGCCAGCAGCGTAGGTGGGAGTGGTAATGAGCAGTTCTTC,CASSVGGSGNEQFF
TRBJ1-2,TRBV7-8,.,.,TGTGCCAGCAGCTTAGCGGGTACTGAGGGTTATGGCTACACCTTC,CASSLAGTEGYGYTF
TRBJ1-2,TRBV18,TRBD1,.,TGTGCCAGCTCACTCCGACAGGGGGATGGCTACACCTTC,CASSLRQGDGYTF
TRBJ1-5,TRBV28,TRBD1,.,TGTGCCAGCAGCTCGGACAGGGGAGGATGGCAGCCCCAGCATTTT,CASSSDRGGWQPQHF
TRBJ1-2,TRBV7-9,.,.,TGTGCCAGCAGCTTACAGGGACCAGGACAGCATGGCTACACCTTC,CASSLQGPGQHGYTF
TRBJ2-5,TRBV6-2/TRBV6-3,.,.,TGTGCCAGCAGTCACCTGGAGGAACGACTCCCGGGGACCCAGTACTTC,CASSHLEERLPGTQYF
TRBJ2-1,TRBV4-1,.,.,TGCGCCAGCAGCCAAGCCCCAGTCCCCTACAATGAGCAGTTCTTC,CASSQAPVPYNEQFF
TRBJ2-1,TRBV19,.,once,TGTGCCAGTAGCCCAGGGTCCGGACAGTACAATGAGCAGTTCTTC,CASSPGSGQYNEQFF
TRBJ2-7,TRBV5-1,.,.,TGCGCCAGCAGCTTGTCGGGGGATCAGTACTTC,CASSLSGDQYF
TRBJ2-1,TRBV9,TRBD2,once,TGTGCCAGCAGCTCGTTCGGGACTAGCTACAATGAGCAGTTCTTC,CASSSFGTSYNEQFF
TRBJ1-2,TRBV9,.,.,TGTGCCAGCAGCGTAGGGGGCGGCTATGGCTACACCTTC,CASSVGGGYGYTF
TRBJ2-7,TRBV10-2,TRBD2,.,TGCGCCAGCGCCAGCCCAGCGGGAGGTTACGAGCAGTACTTC,CASASPAGGYEQYF
TRBJ2-3,TRBV5-1,.,.,TGCGCCAGCAGCTTGTTCGGTTTGTTTCGGACAGATACGCAGTATTTT,CASSLFGLFRTDTQYF
TRBJ2-3,TRBV11-2,TRBD2,.,TGTGCCAGCAGCTTATTTTTGCCGGGGGGGACAGATACGCAGTATTTT,CASSLFLPGGTDTQYF
TRBJ2-1,TRBV7-3,.,.,TGTGCCAGCAGCTTTGGGCCATATGGTATGAATGAGCAGTTCTTC,CASSFGPYGMNEQFF
TRBJ2-1,TRBV15,.,few,TGTGCCACCAGCAGAGATCCGGCTGACTACTCCTACAATGAGCAGTTCTTC,CATSRDPADYSYNEQFF
TRBJ1-1,TRBV5-1,.,.,TGCGCCAGCAGCTTGGTCCCAGATGAAGCTTTCTTT,CASSLVPDEAFF
TRBJ1-5,TRBV27,.,.,TGTGCCAGCAGTCCATGGGGATCTGGGCGGGACAATCAGCCCCAGCATTTT,CASSPWGSGRDNQPQHF
TRBJ2-1,TRBV7-2,.,.,TGTGCCAGCAGCTTACGGACGGGAGCCCCCTACAATGAGCAGTTCTTC,CASSLRTGAPYNEQFF
TRBJ1-2,TRBV29-1,TRBD1,.,TGCAGCGTTGAAAAGGACAGGGTCTATGGCTACACCTTC,CSVEKDRVYGYTF
TRBJ2-1,TRBV5-1,TRBD2,.,TGCGCCAGCAGCTACGGACTAGGCAATGAGCAGTTCTTC,CASSYGLGNEQFF
TRBJ1-2,TRBV28,.,.,TGTGCCAGCAGTTTCCCTTCGACAGGCGACTATGGCTACACCTTC,CASSFPSTGDYGYTF
TRBJ1-1,TRBV28,.,.,TGTGCCAGCAGTTTAAACCAGGTACAAGGAGCTTTCTTT,CASSLNQVQGAFF
TRBJ1-2,TRBV27,TRBD1,.,TGTGCCAGCAGTTACAGGGGGTCCTTGGGTGGCTACACCTTC,CASSYRGSLGGYTF
TRBJ1-5,TRBV7-2,TRBD1,.,TGTGCCAGCAGCTCGGGACAGGGAAGGGGGCCCCAGCATTTT,CASSSGQGRGPQHF
TRBJ2-7,TRBV6-2/TRBV6-3,.,.,TGTGCCAGCAGTTACTCCGGGACTGACTTCTCCTACGAGCAGTACTTC,CASSYSGTDFSYEQYF
TRBJ2-7,TRBV12-3/TRBV12-4,.,.,TGTGCCAGCAGTCGATCCGGGTCCTACGAGCAGTACTTC,CASSRSGSYEQYF
TRBJ2-5,TRBV6-5,.,once,TGTGCCAGCAGTTACAGCGGGTGGGGAGAGACCCAGTACTTC,CASSYSGWGETQYF
TRBJ2-7,TRBV15,TRBD2,.,TGTGCCACCAGCGGAGGACTAGCGGGATCCTACGAGCAGTACTTC,CATSGGLAGSYEQYF
TRBJ1-6,TRBV7-2,.,.,TGTGCCAGCAGCTTAGCTCGGGGGGCAAGTAATTCACCCCTCCACTTT,CASSLARGASNSPLHF
TRBJ1-2,TRBV7-6,TRBD1,.,TGTGCCAGCAGCGAAACAGGACAGGGGGATGGCTACACCTTC,CASSETGQGDGYTF
TRBJ1-6,TRBV4-3,.,.,TGCGCCAGCAGCCAAGTACCTCAGGGAAACACGGCATCACCCCTCCACTTT,CASSQVPQGNTASPLHF
TRBJ2-5,TRBV13,.,.,TGTGCCAGCAGCTCCGAGGGGAGGGAGACCCAGTACTTC,CASSSEGRETQYF
TRBJ1-6,TRBV5-1,.,.,TGCGCCAGCAGCTTGGAGGCAGCGGACTTCTATAATTCACCCCTCCACTTT,CASSLEAADFYNSPLHF
TRBJ1-6,TRBV5-1,.,.,TGCGCCAGCAGCTTGAGCGTTGGAAGCAATTCACCCCTCCACTTT,CASSLSVGSNSPLHF
TRBJ2-7,TRBV21-1,.,.,TGTGCCAGCAGCAAAGGGGCGGGAGCCAACTACGAGCAGTACTTC,CASSKGAGANYEQYF
TRBJ1-6,TRBV5-5,.,once,TGTGCCAGCAGCTGGGCAAAAGGGGATAATTCACCCCTCCACTTT,CASSWAKGDNSPLHF
TRBJ2-1,TRBV3-1/TRBV3-2,.,.,TGTGCCAGCAGCCAAGTCGCCACAACAGCAGAACAGTTCTTC,CASSQVATTAEQFF
TRBJ2-7,TRBV10-2,TRBD1,.,TGCGCCAGCAGTGAGTCTTGGGACAGGGTTGCGTACGAGCAGTACTTC,CASSESWDRVAYEQYF
TRBJ2-2,TRBV24-1,TRBD1,.,TGTGCCACCAGTGATCCCGACAGGGGGCGGACCGGGGAGCTGTTTTTT,CATSDPDRGRTGELFF
TRBJ2-6,TRBV12-3/TRBV12-4,.,.,TGTGCCAGCAGTTCGTCGGGGGCCAACGTCCTGACTTTC,CASSSSGANVLTF
TRBJ2-7,TRBV24-1,.,.,TGTGCCACCAGTGCCCTACCACCAGGCCCGGAGGGTTACGAGCAGTACTTC,CATSALPPGPEGYEQYF
TRBJ2-1,TRBV18,.,.,TGTGCCAGCTCACTGCAGGGCCTAAGCTCCTACAATGAGCAGTTCTTC,CASSLQGLSSYNEQFF
TRBJ1-3,TRBV5-4,.,.,TGTGCCAGCAGCTTGGGCGGATACTCTGGAAACACCATATATTTT,CASSLGGYSGNTIYF
TRBJ1-2,TRBV6-5,.,.,TGTGCCAGCAGCCAATACAGTACTAACTATGGCTACACCTTC,CASSQYSTNYGYTF
TRBJ1-6,TRBV6-5,.,.,TGTGCCAGCAGGGAGTCCTATAATTCACCCCTCCACTTT,CASRESYNSPLHF
TRBJ1-1,TRBV28,.,.,TGTGCCAGTGGGCAGCTCAGCCTTGAAGCTTTCTTT,CASGQLSLEAFF
TRBJ1-3,TRBV7-3,.,.,TGTGCCAGCAGCTTGCTAGGGGGCTCTGGAAACACCATATATTTT,CASSLLGGSGNTIYF
TRBJ1-3,TRBV14,.,.,TGTGCCAGCAGCCAAGATATGGCAGGGCGACGAAACACCATATATTTT,CASSQDMAGRRNTIYF
TRBJ1-2,TRBV14,TRBD1,.,TGTGCCAGCAGCCCCTGGGACAGGGCTAATGGCTACACCTTC,CASSPWDRANGYTF
TRBJ2-5,TRBV7-9,.,.,TGTGCCAGCAGCTTAGAGGGACTTCAACAGTACCAAGAGACCCAGTACTTC,CASSLEGLQQYQETQYF
TRBJ2-7,TRBV19,TRBD2,.,TGTGCCAGTAGTCCACTAGCGGGAGGGACTGAGGGCGAGCAGTACTTC,CASSPLAGGTEGEQYF